The subject of this entry is one TCR beta chain. Its matching antigen is unknown. Profiled with immunoSEQ multiplex PCR; TCRdb holds only in-frame clones, not every one. The sample contains some 44,000 clones, about 95% of which appear only once. The CDR3 runs 14 residues. CDR1 and CDR2 (germline): MDHEN, SYDVKM. Trimming removed 5 bases from V and 5 bases from J, with 15 bases in between. The data stem from a study of graft-versus-host responses after intestinal transplantation. Overall study context: Transplantation in recipients was multivisceral, liver-intestinal, or isolated intestinal. Anti-thymocyte globulin induction was given to all recipients, followed by tacrolimus and steroids for around three years. Study conclusions and caveats: Analysis identified GvH clones in recipient marrow, with some appearing first in ileum or blood.

This TCR was recovered from a human patient who received an intestinal transplant, so some T cells may come from the graft donor. The chain combines TRBV28 with TRBJ1-1, with D unclear. This sample comprised PBMCs, obtained more than 310 days after intestinal transplant. In nucleotides, the CDR3 is TGTGCCAGCAGTCTAACAACCCCGCAAACTGAAGCTTTCTTT. This codes for CASSLTTPQTEAFF.